These 5 T cell receptor beta chains share one sample of origin, sequenced in a study of cytomegalovirus exposure and HLA in healthy donors. The PCR was carried out with 60 Vbeta primers and 13 Jbeta primers. Profiled with immunoSEQ multiplex PCR; TCRdb holds only in-frame clones, not every one. The data show roughly 220,000 clones, more than 65% seen once. The sequenced material came from PBMCs. Receptor source: a woman in her twenties or thirties in good health and CMV-seronegative.

This clone was counted only a few times. The chain links TRBV4-1 to TRBJ1-2, with no clear D. V lost 0 bases and J 4 bases, leaving 12 bases between the germline ends. The CDR3 has 15 residues. Germline values: CDR1 MGHRA, CDR2 YSYEKL. The CDR3 sequence is CASSQDAILIYGYTF. CDR3 sequence (DNA): TGCGCCAGCAGCCAAGACGCCATCCTAATCTATGGCTACACCTTC.

The rearrangement uses TRBV4-1 and TRBJ1-2, with a possible D match to TRBD1 (6 bases). This CDR3 contains 13 residues. V shed 6 bases and J shed 8 bases, with 16 bases lying between them. The germline CDR1 and CDR2 sequences are MGHRA and YSYEKL. The CDR3 nucleotides read TGCGCCAGCAGGCCTGAGGACAGCTACGGCTACACCTTC. Translating gives CASRPEDSYGYTF.

The chain has TRBV18 and TRBJ2-1; 9 bases match TRBD2. The CDR3 length is 14 residues. The germline V gene encodes CDR1 KGHSH and CDR2 LQKENI. Germline trimming cut 6 bases from V and 7 bases from J; bases unmatched to any gene: 7. The CDR3 DNA is TGTGCCAGCTCTGCCGGGCTAGCGGGGAATGAGCAGTTCTTC. It yields the protein CASSAGLAGNEQFF.

The rearrangement links TRBV27 to TRBJ1-5, with 7 bases matching TRBD1. Per the germline V gene, CDR1 is MNHEY and CDR2 is SMNVEV (reference sequence). The length of the CDR3 is 14 residues. V trimming: 3 bases; J trimming: 5 bases; junction bases outside the gene matches: 4. The CDR3 nucleotides are TGTGCCAGCAGTTTTACAGGGGAGTATCAGCCCCAGCATTTT. Protein: CASSFTGEYQPQHF.

The gene calls are TRBV27 and TRBJ2-1; TRBD2 matches 8 bases. V lost 7 bases to trimming and J lost 4 bases; unmatched junction nucleotides: 6. Germline V gene lookup returns CDR1 MNHEY and CDR2 SMNVEV (reference sequence). This CDR3 is 14 amino acids long. The CDR3 here is CASTAGGRYNEQFF. Written as DNA, the CDR3 is TGTGCCAGCACCGCGGGAGGAAGGTACAATGAGCAGTTCTTC.